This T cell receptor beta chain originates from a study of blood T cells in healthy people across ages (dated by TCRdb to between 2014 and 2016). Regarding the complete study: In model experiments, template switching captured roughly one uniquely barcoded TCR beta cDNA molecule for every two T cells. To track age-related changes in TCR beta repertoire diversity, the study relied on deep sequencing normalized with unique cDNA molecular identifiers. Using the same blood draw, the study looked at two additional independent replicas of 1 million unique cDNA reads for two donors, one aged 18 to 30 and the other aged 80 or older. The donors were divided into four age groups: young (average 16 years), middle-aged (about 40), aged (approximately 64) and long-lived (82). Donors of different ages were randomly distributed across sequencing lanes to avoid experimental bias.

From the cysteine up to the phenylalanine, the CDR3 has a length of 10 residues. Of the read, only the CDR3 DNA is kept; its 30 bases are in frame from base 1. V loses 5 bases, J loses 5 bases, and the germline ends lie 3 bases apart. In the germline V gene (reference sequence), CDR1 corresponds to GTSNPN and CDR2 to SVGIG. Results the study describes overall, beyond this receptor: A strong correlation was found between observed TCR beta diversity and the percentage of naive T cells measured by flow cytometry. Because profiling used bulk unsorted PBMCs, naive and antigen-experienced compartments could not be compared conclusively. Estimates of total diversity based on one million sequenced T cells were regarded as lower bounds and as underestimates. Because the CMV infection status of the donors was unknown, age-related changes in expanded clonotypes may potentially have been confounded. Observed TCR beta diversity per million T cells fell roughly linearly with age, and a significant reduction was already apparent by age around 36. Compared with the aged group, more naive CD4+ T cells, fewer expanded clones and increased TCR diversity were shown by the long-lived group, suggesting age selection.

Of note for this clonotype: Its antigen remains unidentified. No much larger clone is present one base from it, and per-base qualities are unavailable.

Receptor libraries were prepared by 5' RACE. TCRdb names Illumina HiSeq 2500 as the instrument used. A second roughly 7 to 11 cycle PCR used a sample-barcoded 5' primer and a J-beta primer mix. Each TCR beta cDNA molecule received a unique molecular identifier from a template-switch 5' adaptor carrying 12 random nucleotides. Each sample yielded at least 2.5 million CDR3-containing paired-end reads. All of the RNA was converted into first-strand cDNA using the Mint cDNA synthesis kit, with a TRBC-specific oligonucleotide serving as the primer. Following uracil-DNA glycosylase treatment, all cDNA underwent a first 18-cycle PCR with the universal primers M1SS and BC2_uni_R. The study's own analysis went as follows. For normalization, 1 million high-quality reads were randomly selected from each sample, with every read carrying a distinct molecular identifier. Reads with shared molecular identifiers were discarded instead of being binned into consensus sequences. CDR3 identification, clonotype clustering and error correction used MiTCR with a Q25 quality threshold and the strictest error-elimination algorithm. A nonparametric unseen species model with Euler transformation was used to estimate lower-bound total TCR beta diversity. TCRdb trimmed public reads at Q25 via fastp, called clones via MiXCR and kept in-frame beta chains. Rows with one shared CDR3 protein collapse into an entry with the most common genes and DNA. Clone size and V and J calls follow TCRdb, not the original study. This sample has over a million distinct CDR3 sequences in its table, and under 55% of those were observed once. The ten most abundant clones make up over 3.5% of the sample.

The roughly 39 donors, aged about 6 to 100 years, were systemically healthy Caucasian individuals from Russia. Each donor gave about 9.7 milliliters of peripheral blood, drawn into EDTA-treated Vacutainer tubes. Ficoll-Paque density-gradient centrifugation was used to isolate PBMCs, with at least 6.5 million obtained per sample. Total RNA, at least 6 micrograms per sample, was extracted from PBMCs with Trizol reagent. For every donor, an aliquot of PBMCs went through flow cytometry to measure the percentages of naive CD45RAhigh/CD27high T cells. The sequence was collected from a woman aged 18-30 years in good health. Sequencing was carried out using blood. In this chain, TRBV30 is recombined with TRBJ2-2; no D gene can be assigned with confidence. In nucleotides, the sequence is TGTGCCTGGGCTACCGGGGAGCTGTTTTTT. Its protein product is CAWATGELFF.